The 19 T cell receptor beta chains given below trace back to one sample, sequenced in a study of cytomegalovirus exposure and HLA in healthy donors. 60 Vbeta and 13 Jbeta primers were used in PCR. Profiled with immunoSEQ multiplex PCR; TCRdb holds only in-frame clones, not every one. The sample has some 120,000 clones; about 70% are singletons. The specimen sequenced was PBMCs. These receptor sequences come from a human donor in good health.

This clone showed up just once. The J gene is TRBJ1-6, the V gene TRBV30; TRBD1 aligns across 7 bases. Germline V CDR1 and CDR2: GTSNPN, SVGIG (reference sequence). V shed 2 bases and J 1 base; nucleotides not matched to a gene: 14. The CDR3 runs to 19 residues. CDR3: CAWSRGDRAPASYNSPLHF. The CDR3 DNA is TGTGCCTGGAGTCGCGGAGACAGGGCGCCCGCATCCTATAATTCACCCCTCCACTTT.

This clone was detected only once. The chain employs TRBV5-1 and TRBJ1-1; perhaps TRBD1 as D (5 bases). This CDR3 comprises 16 residues. Germline V CDR1 and CDR2: SGHRS, YFSETQ. V was pared by 0 bases and J by 1 base, with 13 bases between. The CDR3 reads CASSLEAGLRNTEAFF. In DNA, the CDR3 is TGCGCCAGCAGCTTGGAAGCGGGGCTTAGGAACACTGAAGCTTTCTTT.

The CDR3 spells CASSLFGRAQPQHF. For the CDR3, the DNA is TGTGCCAGCAGTTTATTCGGCAGGGCTCAGCCCCAGCATTTT. This rearrangement joins TRBV28 to TRBJ1-5; the D gene is possibly TRBD1 (5 bases). The CDR3 consists of 14 residues. Trimming cost V 1 base and J 6 bases, with 10 bases left between them. Germline V gene data show CDR1 as MDHEN and CDR2 as SYDVKM.

DNA for the CDR3: TGCGCCAGCAGCCAAGGGGAAAAGATGGCGGGAGGGCAGGGGACCCAGTACTTC. Its translation is CASSQGEKMAGGQGTQYF. V usage is TRBV4-1 and J usage is TRBJ2-5, with 9 bases matching TRBD2. V gave up 1 base and J gave up 7 bases; unmatched junction bases: 16. CDR3 length equals 18 residues. Per the germline V gene, CDR1 is MGHRA and CDR2 is YSYEKL.

This clone appeared a single time. An end of the junction does not agree with germline; a read error may underlie this. This chain uses TRBV7-7 with TRBJ2-1; the match to TRBD2 covers 13 bases. CDR1 and CDR2 (germline): SSHAT, FNYEAQ (reference sequence). The CDR3 length is 16 residues. The CDR3 protein is CASSPGTSGANNEQFF. The CDR3 DNA sequence: TGTGCTAGCAGCCCAGGGACTAGCGGGGCCAACAATGAGCAGTTCTTC.

The rearrangement joins TRBV19 to TRBJ2-3; 10 positions agree with TRBD2. The junction had 3 bases not matched to a gene; V was cut back by 5 bases and J by 1 base. Germline V gene sequence: CDR1 LNHDA, CDR2 SQIVND (reference sequence). The CDR3 contains 15 residues. This chain's CDR3 is CASSVGTSGTDTQYF. The CDR3 bases are TGTGCCAGTAGTGTCGGGACTAGCGGCACAGATACGCAGTATTTT. Variable domain in full (rest from reference TRBV19 and TRBJ2-3): DGGITQSPKYLFRKEGQNVTLSCEQNLNHDAMYWYRQDPGQGLRLIYYSQIVNDFQKGDIAEGYSVSREKKESFPLTVTSAQKNPTAFYLCASSVGTSGTDTQYFGPGTRLTVL.

The chain combines TRBV29-1 with TRBJ2-7; no clear D gene. The ends were cut back, 3 bases at V and 4 bases at J, with 7 bases in the middle. Germline values: CDR1 SQVTM, CDR2 ANQGSEA. This CDR3 is 11 amino acids long. DNA for the CDR3: TGCAGCGTTGAGGCAGTTTACGAGCAGTACTTC. Protein: CSVEAVYEQYF.

This chain joins TRBV9 and TRBJ2-7, with 8 bases matching TRBD2. Germline CDR1 and CDR2: SGDLS and YYNGEE. V lost 3 bases to trimming and J lost 0 bases; unmatched junction nucleotides: 8. The length of the CDR3 is 16 residues. The CDR3 bases are TGTGCCAGCAGCGCAGAGCGGGGGCTACACTCCTACGAGCAGTACTTC. Encoded protein: CASSAERGLHSYEQYF.

A single count supports this clone. The V call is TRBV5-6, the J call TRBJ2-7; D possibly corresponds to TRBD1 (7 bases). The germline V gene encodes CDR1 SGHDT and CDR2 YYEEEE. V gave up 1 base and J gave up 1 base, with 12 bases separating them. The CDR3 extends over 15 amino acids. CDR3 coding DNA: TGTGCCAGCAGCTTGTGGGCGGGACAGTCCTACGAGCAGTACTTC. It specifies CASSLWAGQSYEQYF.

This chain uses TRBV28 with TRBJ1-5; the match to TRBD1 covers 7 bases. CDR1 and CDR2 from the germline V gene are MDHEN and SYDVKM. The J segment lost 3 bases and the V segment lost 7 bases, leaving 6 bases of the junction unmatched. CDR3 size: 14 residues. CDR3 protein: CASKGRGDNQPQHF. As DNA, the CDR3 is TGTGCCAGCAAAGGCAGGGGGGACAATCAGCCCCAGCATTTT.

The chain uses TRBV28 and TRBJ2-3; TRBD2 matches 12 bases. CDR1 MDHEN and CDR2 SYDVKM come from the germline V gene. This CDR3 spans 18 amino acids. V lost 3 bases and J lost 2; bases outside the gene matches: 9. CDR3 bases: TGTGCCAGCAGTTTCTTATCCCTAGCGGGAGGGATCACAGATACGCAGTATTTT. It codes for CASSFLSLAGGITDTQYF.

This chain uses TRBV4-2 with TRBJ1-4; 7 nucleotides line up with TRBD1. V lost 1 base, J lost 8 bases, and 4 bases stayed unmatched. Germline loops: CDR1 LGHNA, CDR2 YNFKEQ. The length of the CDR3 is 14 residues. The CDR3 is CASSQGRGYEKLFF. The CDR3, as DNA: TGTGCCAGCAGCCAAGGCAGGGGGTACGAAAAACTGTTTTTT.

This chain joins TRBV2 and TRBJ2-2; 14 nucleotides agree with TRBD2. Trimming took 4 bases from V and 1 from J; bases not matched to a gene: 8. Germline CDR1 is SNHLY and CDR2 is FYNNEI. There are 19 residues in the CDR3. DNA for the CDR3: TGTGCCAGCAGTGCCCCGGGACTAGCGGGGGCAAAGAACACCGGGGAGCTGTTTTTT. This gives the protein CASSAPGLAGAKNTGELFF.

The gene calls are TRBV15 and TRBJ2-3; 8 bases match TRBD2. This CDR3 comprises 15 residues. V was clipped by 3 bases and J by 6 bases; unmatched bases: 8. The germline CDR1 and CDR2 sequences are LNHNV and YYDKDF (reference sequence). The CDR3 spells CATSSPLAGIDTQYF. CDR3 nucleotide sequence: TGTGCCACCAGCAGTCCATTAGCGGGGATTGATACGCAGTATTTT.

The chain carries TRBV9 and TRBJ2-7; D gene ambiguous. V shed 0 bases and J shed 2 bases, with 9 bases lying between them. The CDR3 sequence is 14 residues long. Germline V gene data show CDR1 as SGDLS and CDR2 as YYNGEE. CDR3 sequence (DNA): TGTGCCAGCAGCGTAGATGTTATTCCCTACGAGCAGTACTTC. As protein: CASSVDVIPYEQYF.

CDR3 sequence: CASSLGLDPDPQYF. CDR3 nucleotide sequence: TGTGCCAGCAGCTTAGGACTAGATCCCGATCCGCAGTATTTT. This chain links TRBV7-9 with TRBJ2-3; a possible D gene is TRBD2 (6 bases). The CDR3 totals 14 residues. The germline gives CDR1 SEHNR, CDR2 FQNEAQ (reference sequence). The V end was cut by 1 base, the J end by 10 bases, with 15 bases between.

The chain couples TRBV5-1 to TRBJ2-3, with TRBD2 identical over 7 bases. Germline-derived CDR1 and CDR2 are SGHRS and YFSETQ. The CDR3 extends over 15 amino acids. Trimming cost V 3 bases and J 5 bases; bases outside gene matches: 9. CDR3 coding DNA: TGCGCCAGCAGCTCGGAGCGGGGTGGGATAGATACGCAGTATTTT. This gives the protein CASSSERGGIDTQYF.

This chain links TRBV4-1 with TRBJ2-2; tentative D call: TRBD1 (6 bases). The germline V gene encodes CDR1 MGHRA and CDR2 YSYEKL. The CDR3 runs 17 residues. Trimming left V 4 bases short and J 6 bases short, with 21 bases between. CDR3 nucleotides: TGCGCCAGCAGCCTTCGACAGGACCCCTTGGGGTCCGGGGAGCTGTTTTTT. Protein sequence: CASSLRQDPLGSGELFF.

This chain uses TRBV6-1 with TRBJ1-1; possible D gene TRBD1, 6 bases. CDR3 size: 14 residues. V lost 2 bases and J lost 8, with 15 bases in between. Germline CDR1 MNHNS, CDR2 SASEGT. The chain's CDR3 is CASSEWSRTEEAFF. CDR3 in DNA: TGTGCCAGCAGTGAATGGTCCCGGACAGAGGAAGCTTTCTTT.